This is a list of T cell receptor beta chains from one sample in a study of relationships among human T cell subsets. MiXCR was run by TCRdb on the multiplex PCR reads, yielding one entry per CDR3 protein. The table lists some 7,000 distinct CDR3 sequences, approximately 70% of them singletons. Input material: naive and transitional (CD45RA+) T cells sorted from blood. These receptors were taken from a man aged 35 to 55 in good health. The CDR3 runs from the conserved cysteine through the conserved F or W. Each record gives: J gene, clone size, D gene, V gene, CDR3 protein, CDR3 DNA. D genes are given only for firm matches. Some rows have no size entry. The others give once, few or many, or a class for an expanded clone.

TRBJ2-5 few NA TRBV7-9 CASSSFVVRGLFQETQYF TGTGCCAGCAGCTCCTTCGTAGTGCGCGGACTATTCCAAGAGACCCAGTACTTC
TRBJ1-1 few NA TRBV28 CASSLALNTEAFF TGTGCCAGCAGTTTGGCATTGAACACTGAAGCTTTCTTT
TRBJ2-3 NA NA TRBV7-9 CASSLVGTSTDTQYF TGTGCCAGCAGCTTAGTTGGCACTAGCACAGATACGCAGTATTTT
TRBJ2-1 NA NA TRBV11-1 CASSLVRVLSHEQFF TGTGCCAGCAGCTTAGTGAGGGTATTAAGCCATGAGCAGTTCTTC
TRBJ2-5 NA TRBD2 TRBV11-2 CASSLLWPSGRQETQYF TGTGCCAGCAGCTTACTCTGGCCTAGCGGGCGTCAAGAGACCCAGTACTTC
TRBJ2-7 once NA TRBV4-1 CASSQGTALYEQYF TGCGCCAGCAGCCAAGGGACAGCTCTCTACGAGCAGTACTTC
TRBJ2-7 NA NA TRBV28 CASSTGRGGYEQYF TGTGCCAGCAGCACCGGCAGGGGCGGGTACGAGCAGTACTTC
TRBJ2-5 NA NA TRBV20-1 CSARGPEETQYF TGCAGTGCTAGAGGGCCGGAGGAGACCCAGTACTTC
TRBJ2-7 NA NA TRBV6-5 CASSPSGPPYEQYF TGTGCCAGCAGTCCGAGCGGTCCCCCTTACGAGCAGTACTTC
TRBJ1-5 NA NA TRBV28 CATCRGAGINQPQHF TGTGCCACCTGCCGCGGGGCAGGGATCAATCAGCCCCAGCATTTT
TRBJ2-3 few TRBD2 TRBV11-2 CASSLGGSSDTQYF TGTGCCAGCAGCTTAGGCGGGAGTTCAGATACGCAGTATTTT
TRBJ1-1 NA TRBD1 TRBV13 CASSPETGTEAFF TGTGCCAGCAGCCCCGAGACAGGGACTGAAGCTTTCTTT
TRBJ2-2 NA NA TRBV10-2 CASNLRGEVGELFF TGCGCCAGCAATCTCCGGGGAGAGGTCGGGGAGCTGTTTTTT
TRBJ1-5 NA NA TRBV10-3 CAISDGRGRKQPQHF TGTGCCATCAGTGACGGCAGGGGACGTAAACAGCCCCAGCATTTT
TRBJ1-5 few NA TRBV7-8 CASSIGGNLNQPQHF TGTGCCAGCAGCATAGGCGGAAACCTCAATCAGCCCCAGCATTTT
TRBJ1-1 few TRBD1 TRBV28 CASSRGLTEAFF TGTGCCAGCAGCAGGGGGCTTACTGAAGCTTTCTTT
TRBJ2-2 NA NA TRBV7-9 CASSPSTGEELFF TGTGCCAGCAGCCCGAGTACGGGGGAGGAGCTGTTTTTT
TRBJ2-3 NA TRBD2 TRBV28 CASSRSGGLRPQYF TGTGCCAGCAGTCGTAGCGGGGGGCTGAGGCCGCAGTATTTT
TRBJ2-3 NA NA TRBV29-1 CSADSGDTQYF TGCAGCGCTGATAGCGGAGATACGCAGTATTTT
TRBJ2-5 NA TRBD2 TRBV28 CASSFSTGTSGNYQETQYF TGTGCCAGCAGTTTCTCTACCGGGACTAGCGGGAACTACCAAGAGACCCAGTACTTC
TRBJ1-1 NA NA TRBV28 CASIRKAPPEAFF TGTGCCAGCATTAGAAAGGCCCCTCCCGAAGCTTTCTTT
TRBJ1-1 NA NA TRBV11-2 CASSFPSGAYTEAFF TGTGCCAGCAGCTTCCCCTCTGGGGCTTACACTGAAGCTTTCTTT
TRBJ1-2 few NA TRBV28 CASTTDYGYTF TGTGCCAGCACCACAGATTATGGCTACACCTTC
TRBJ2-7 NA TRBD1 TRBV25-1 CASSGGWTGEGYEQYF TGTGCCAGCAGTGGGGGCTGGACAGGTGAGGGCTACGAGCAGTACTTC
TRBJ2-7 NA NA TRBV29-1 CSVEDRSGFGIEQYF TGCAGCGTTGAAGATCGGTCAGGGTTCGGCATCGAGCAGTACTTC
TRBJ2-7 NA TRBD2 TRBV7-9 CASSSGRLEQYF TGTGCCAGCAGCTCCGGGAGGCTCGAGCAGTACTTC
TRBJ2-7 few TRBD2 TRBV29-1 CSAGTSVNEQYF TGCAGCGCCGGGACTAGCGTAAACGAGCAGTACTTC
TRBJ2-7 few NA TRBV27 CASSYRDPASYEQYF TGTGCCAGCAGCTACCGGGACCCCGCCTCCTACGAGCAGTACTTC
TRBJ2-1 NA TRBD2 TRBV14 CASSQTTSGNEQFF TGTGCCAGCAGCCAAACGACTAGCGGTAATGAGCAGTTCTTC
TRBJ2-1 NA NA TRBV7-6 CASSLVTGEGTTYEQFF TGTGCCAGCAGCTTAGTGACAGGGGAGGGGACAACCTATGAGCAGTTCTTC
TRBJ1-1 NA TRBD1 TRBV6-5 CASSYSAGGTEAFF TGTGCCAGCAGTTACTCGGCAGGGGGAACTGAAGCTTTCTTT
TRBJ1-2 NA NA TRBV12-3/TRBV12-4 CASSLALWDYGYTF TGTGCCAGCAGTTTAGCGCTCTGGGACTATGGCTACACCTTC
TRBJ2-7 NA NA TRBV14 CASSQAPGSRGYEQYF TGTGCCAGCAGCCAAGCCCCTGGATCCAGGGGCTACGAGCAGTACTTC
TRBJ2-1 NA NA TRBV7-9 CASTTVARWEQFF TGTGCCAGCACCACGGTGGCTAGATGGGAGCAGTTCTTC
TRBJ2-5 few TRBD1 TRBV28 CASSPTGGQETQYF TGTGCCAGCAGCCCTACAGGGGGGCAAGAGACCCAGTACTTC
TRBJ2-3 NA NA TRBV15 CATAGEAGSSTDTQYF TGTGCCACGGCCGGGGAGGCGGGGTCTAGCACAGATACGCAGTATTTT
TRBJ2-7 NA NA TRBV29-1 CSVGTIYEQYF TGCAGCGTTGGCACGATCTACGAGCAGTACTTC
TRBJ2-2 once NA TRBV7-3 CASSSTSHGELFF TGTGCCAGCAGCTCTACTAGCCACGGGGAGCTGTTTTTT
TRBJ1-6 NA NA TRBV7-8 CASSSGTHDSPLHF TGTGCCAGCAGCTCCGGGACACACGATTCACCCCTCCACTTT
TRBJ2-1 once NA TRBV20-1 CSAPFRGEQFF TGCAGTGCTCCCTTTAGGGGGGAGCAGTTCTTC
TRBJ2-3 NA NA TRBV27 CASSLGPAGDTQYF TGTGCCAGCAGCCTCGGCCCAGCGGGAGATACGCAGTATTTT
TRBJ2-3 hyperexpanded TRBD1 TRBV5-1 CASSPEQGARADTQYF TGCGCCAGCAGCCCTGAACAGGGGGCTCGGGCAGATACGCAGTATTTT
TRBJ2-1 NA NA TRBV12-3/TRBV12-4 CASSARHNEQFF TGTGCCAGCAGCGCCCGACACAATGAGCAGTTCTTC
TRBJ2-1 NA NA TRBV20-1 CSARDLRDYNEQFF TGCAGTGCTAGAGATCTCCGGGACTACAATGAGCAGTTCTTC
TRBJ1-1 NA NA TRBV11-2 CASSSVIGQGGTEAFF TGTGCCAGCAGCTCAGTTATCGGGCAGGGAGGTACTGAAGCTTTCTTT
TRBJ1-1 NA NA TRBV20-1 CSARGTRF TGCAGTGCTAGAGGGACCCGATTT
TRBJ2-1 few NA TRBV10-2 CASCTGTEQFF TGCGCCAGCTGTACCGGGACAGAGCAGTTCTTC
TRBJ2-3 NA TRBD1 TRBV6-1 CASSEATGGADTQYF TGTGCCAGCAGTGAAGCGACAGGGGGGGCAGATACGCAGTATTTT
TRBJ2-2 NA NA TRBV27 CATQPLGHKTGELFF TGTGCCACCCAGCCCTTAGGACACAAGACCGGGGAGCTGTTTTTT
TRBJ2-3 few TRBD1 TRBV12-3/TRBV12-4 CASSRDRVTDTQYF TGTGCCAGCAGCCGGGACAGAGTCACAGATACGCAGTATTTT
TRBJ2-3 NA NA TRBV11-2 CASSLSGDRTDTQYF TGTGCCAGCAGCTTGTCAGGGGATCGCACAGATACGCAGTATTTT
TRBJ1-1 NA NA TRBV7-9 CASSSRPLAGTEAFF TGTGCCAGCAGCTCTCGGCCCCTCGCGGGCACTGAAGCTTTCTTT